The clone carrying this T cell receptor beta chain was counted between two and nine times. The antigen remains unidentified. MiXCR was run by TCRdb on the reads, yielding one entry per CDR3 protein. The repertoire holds approximately 730,000 distinct CDR3 sequences, with around a third as singletons. The V end lost 4 bases, the J end lost 8 bases, and 22 bases lay between the germline ends. This CDR3 spans 16 amino acids. Germline V gene sequence: CDR1 SGHTA, CDR2 FQGNSA. The sample belongs to a study of T cell repertoires in cytomegalovirus infection. The receptor comes from a human donor in good health (CMV status not recorded). Some clones in this sample may be carry-over from other donors' samples. The chain uses TRBV7-2 and TRBJ2-3; D could derive from TRBD1 or TRBD2 (5 bases each). Sequencing used cultured PBMCs, obtained from culture after CMV antigen stimulation. The CDR3: CASSSEGRVKPGTQYF. The DNA of the CDR3 is TGTGCCAGCAGCTCCGAGGGCAGGGTAAAACCTGGTACGCAGTATTTT.